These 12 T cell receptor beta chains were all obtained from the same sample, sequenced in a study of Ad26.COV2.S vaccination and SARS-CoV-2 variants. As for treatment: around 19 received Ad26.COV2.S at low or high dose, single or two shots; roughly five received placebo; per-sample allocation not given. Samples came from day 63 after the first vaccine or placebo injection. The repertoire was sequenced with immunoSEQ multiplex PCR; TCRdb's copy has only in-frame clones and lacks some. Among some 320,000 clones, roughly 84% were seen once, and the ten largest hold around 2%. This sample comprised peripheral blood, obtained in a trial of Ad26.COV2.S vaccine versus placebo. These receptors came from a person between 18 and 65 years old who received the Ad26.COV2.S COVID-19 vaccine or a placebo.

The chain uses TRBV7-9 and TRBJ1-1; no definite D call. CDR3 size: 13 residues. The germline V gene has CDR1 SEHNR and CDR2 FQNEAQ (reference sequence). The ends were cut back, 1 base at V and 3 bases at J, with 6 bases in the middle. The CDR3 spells CASSLESYTEAFF. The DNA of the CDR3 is TGTGCCAGCAGCTTAGAATCCTACACTGAAGCTTTCTTT.

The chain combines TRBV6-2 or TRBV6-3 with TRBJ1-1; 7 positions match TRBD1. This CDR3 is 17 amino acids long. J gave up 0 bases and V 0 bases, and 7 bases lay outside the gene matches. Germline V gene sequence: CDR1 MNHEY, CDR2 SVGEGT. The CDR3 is CASSYSARGRLNTEAFF. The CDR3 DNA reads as TGTGCCAGCAGTTACTCAGCCAGGGGGAGGCTGAACACTGAAGCTTTCTTT.

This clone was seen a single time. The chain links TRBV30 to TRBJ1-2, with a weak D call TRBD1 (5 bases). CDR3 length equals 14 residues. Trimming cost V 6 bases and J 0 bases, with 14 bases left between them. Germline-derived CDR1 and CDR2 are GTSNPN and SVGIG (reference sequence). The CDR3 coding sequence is TGTGCCTGTGCCCGGCGGACAACTAACTATGGCTACACCTTC. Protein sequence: CACARRTTNYGYTF.

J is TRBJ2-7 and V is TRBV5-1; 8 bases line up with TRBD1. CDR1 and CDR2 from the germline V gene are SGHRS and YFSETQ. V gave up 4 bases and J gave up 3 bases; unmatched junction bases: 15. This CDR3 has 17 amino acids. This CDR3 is CASSLYTITGTGYEQYF. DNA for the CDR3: TGCGCCAGCAGCCTCTATACTATCACCGGGACAGGCTACGAGCAGTACTTC.

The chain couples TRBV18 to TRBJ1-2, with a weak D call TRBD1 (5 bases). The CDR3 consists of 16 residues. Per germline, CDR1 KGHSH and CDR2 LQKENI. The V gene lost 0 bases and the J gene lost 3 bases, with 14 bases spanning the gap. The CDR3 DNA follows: TGTGCCAGCTCACCACCGGGAGGGGTCGGGGACTATGGCTACACCTTC. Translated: CASSPPGGVGDYGYTF. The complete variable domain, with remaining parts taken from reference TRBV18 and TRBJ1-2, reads NAGVMQNPRHLVRRRGQEARLRCSPMKGHSHVYWYRQLPEEGLKFMVYLQKENIIDESGMPKERFSAEFPKEGPSILRIQQVVRGDSAAYFCASSPPGGVGDYGYTFGSGTRLTVV.

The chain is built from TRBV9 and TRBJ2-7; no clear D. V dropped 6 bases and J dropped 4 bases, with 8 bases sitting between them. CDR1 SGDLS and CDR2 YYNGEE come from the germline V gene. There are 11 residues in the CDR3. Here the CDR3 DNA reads TGTGCCAGCATGGAGCCTTACGAGCAGTACTTC. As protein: CASMEPYEQYF.

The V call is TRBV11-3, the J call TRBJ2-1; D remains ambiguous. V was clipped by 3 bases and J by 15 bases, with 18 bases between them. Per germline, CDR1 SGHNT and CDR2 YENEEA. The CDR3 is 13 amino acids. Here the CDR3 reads CASSFGPQGIRFF. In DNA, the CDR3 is TGTGCCAGCAGCTTTGGGCCCCAAGGCATAAGGTTCTTC.

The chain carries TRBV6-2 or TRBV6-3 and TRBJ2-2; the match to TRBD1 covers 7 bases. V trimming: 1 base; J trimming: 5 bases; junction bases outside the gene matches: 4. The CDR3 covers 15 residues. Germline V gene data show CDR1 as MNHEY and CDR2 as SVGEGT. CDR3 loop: CASSYLGRGTGELFF. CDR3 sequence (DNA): TGTGCCAGCAGTTACTTGGGCAGGGGGACCGGGGAGCTGTTTTTT.

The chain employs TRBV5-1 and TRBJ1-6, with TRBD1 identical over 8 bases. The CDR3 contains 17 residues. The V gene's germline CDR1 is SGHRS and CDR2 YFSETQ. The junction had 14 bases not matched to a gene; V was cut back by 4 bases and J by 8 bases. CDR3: CASSPTGGPFPDSPLHF. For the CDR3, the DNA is TGCGCCAGCAGCCCCACAGGGGGACCGTTTCCGGATTCACCCCTCCACTTT.

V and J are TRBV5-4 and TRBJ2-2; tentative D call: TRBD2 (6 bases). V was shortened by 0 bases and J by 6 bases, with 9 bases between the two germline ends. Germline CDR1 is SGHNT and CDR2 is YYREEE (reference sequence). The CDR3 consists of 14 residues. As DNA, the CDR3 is TGTGCCAGCAGCTTGGTGGCGGGGTCCGGGGAGCTGTTTTTT. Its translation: CASSLVAGSGELFF.

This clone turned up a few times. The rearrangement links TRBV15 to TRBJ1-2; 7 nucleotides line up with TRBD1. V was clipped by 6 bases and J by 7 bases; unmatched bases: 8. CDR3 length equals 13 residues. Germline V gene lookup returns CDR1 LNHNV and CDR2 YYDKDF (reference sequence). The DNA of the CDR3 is TGTGCCACCAGGCCAGGGGGGGCCTTTGGCTACACCTTC. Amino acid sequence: CATRPGGAFGYTF.

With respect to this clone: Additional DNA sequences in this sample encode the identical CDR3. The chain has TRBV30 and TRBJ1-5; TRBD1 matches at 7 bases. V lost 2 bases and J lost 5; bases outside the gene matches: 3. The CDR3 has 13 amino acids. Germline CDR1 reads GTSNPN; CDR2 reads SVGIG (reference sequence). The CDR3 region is CAWSRQGYQPQHF. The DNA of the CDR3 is TGTGCCTGGAGTCGACAGGGCTATCAGCCCCAGCATTTT. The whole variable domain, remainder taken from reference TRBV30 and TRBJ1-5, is SQTIHQWPATLVQPVGSPLSLECTVEGTSNPNLYWYRQAAGRGLQLLFYSVGIGQISSEVPQNLSASRPQDRQFILSSKKLLLSDSGFYLCAWSRQGYQPQHFGDGTRLSIL.